This TCR beta chain was sequenced for a study of blood T cell repertoires in COVID-19. Germline values: CDR1 SGDLS, CDR2 YYNGEE. This CDR3 is 16 amino acids long. The V and J ends lost 3 bases and 6 bases respectively, with 19 bases between them. Clones were read by immunoSEQ multiplex PCR, and TCRdb kept only the in-frame ones, dropping some. Found here are approximately 76,000 clones, just over 85% of them singletons; the top ten hold roughly 46%. The chain uses TRBV9 and TRBJ2-1; D unresolved. The sample consisted of peripheral blood. The TCR comes from a human donor in a cohort sampled during active COVID-19. The DNA of the CDR3 is TGTGCCAGCAGCGCAAATAGTAGGCCAAACAGCAATGAGCAGTTCTTC. Protein product: CASSANSRPNSNEQFF. The full variable domain, with the rest looked up from reference TRBV9 and TRBJ2-1, is DSGVTQTPKHLITATGQRVTLRCSPRSGDLSVYWYQQSLDQGLQFLIQYYNGEERAKGNILERFSAQQFPDLHSELNLSSLELGDSALYFCASSANSRPNSNEQFFGPGTRLTVL.